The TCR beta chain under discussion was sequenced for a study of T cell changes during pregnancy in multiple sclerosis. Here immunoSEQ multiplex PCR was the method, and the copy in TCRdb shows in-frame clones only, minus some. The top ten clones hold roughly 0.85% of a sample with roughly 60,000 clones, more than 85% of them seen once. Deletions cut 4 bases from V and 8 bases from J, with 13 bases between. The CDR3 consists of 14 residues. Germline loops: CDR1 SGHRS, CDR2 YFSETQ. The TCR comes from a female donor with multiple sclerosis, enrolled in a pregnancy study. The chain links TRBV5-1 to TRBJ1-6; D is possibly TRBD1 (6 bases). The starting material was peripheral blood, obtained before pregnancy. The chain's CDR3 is CASSAEGEYSPLHF. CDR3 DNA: TGCGCCAGCAGCGCCGAGGGGGAATATTCACCCCTCCACTTT.